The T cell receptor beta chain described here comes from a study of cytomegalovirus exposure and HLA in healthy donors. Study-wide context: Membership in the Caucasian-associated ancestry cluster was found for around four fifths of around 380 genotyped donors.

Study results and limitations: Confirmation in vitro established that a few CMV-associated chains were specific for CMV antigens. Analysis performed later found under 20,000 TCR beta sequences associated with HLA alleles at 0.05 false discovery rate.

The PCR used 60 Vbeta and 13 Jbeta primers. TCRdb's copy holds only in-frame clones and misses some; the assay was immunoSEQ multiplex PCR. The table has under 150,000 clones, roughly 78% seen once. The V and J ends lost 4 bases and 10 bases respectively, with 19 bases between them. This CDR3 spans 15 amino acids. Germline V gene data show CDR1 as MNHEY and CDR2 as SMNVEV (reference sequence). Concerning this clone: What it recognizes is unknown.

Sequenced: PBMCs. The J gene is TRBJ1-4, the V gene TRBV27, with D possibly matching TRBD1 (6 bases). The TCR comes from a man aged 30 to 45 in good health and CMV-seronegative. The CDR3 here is CASSSLQGGVGKLFF. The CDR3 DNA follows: TGTGCCAGCAGTTCATTACAGGGTGGAGTCGGAAAACTGTTTTTT.